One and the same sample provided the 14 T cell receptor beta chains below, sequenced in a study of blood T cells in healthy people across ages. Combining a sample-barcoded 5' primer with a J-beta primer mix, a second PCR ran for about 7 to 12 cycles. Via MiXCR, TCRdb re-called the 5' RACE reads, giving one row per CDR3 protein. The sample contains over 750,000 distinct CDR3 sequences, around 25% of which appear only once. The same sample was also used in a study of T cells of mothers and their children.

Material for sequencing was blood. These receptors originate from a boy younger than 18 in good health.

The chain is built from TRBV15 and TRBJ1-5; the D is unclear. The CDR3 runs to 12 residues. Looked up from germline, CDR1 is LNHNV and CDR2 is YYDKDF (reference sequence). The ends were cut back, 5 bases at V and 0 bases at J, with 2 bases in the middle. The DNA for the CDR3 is TGTGCCACCAGCCTTAGCAATCAGCCCCAGCATTTT. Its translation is CATSLSNQPQHF.

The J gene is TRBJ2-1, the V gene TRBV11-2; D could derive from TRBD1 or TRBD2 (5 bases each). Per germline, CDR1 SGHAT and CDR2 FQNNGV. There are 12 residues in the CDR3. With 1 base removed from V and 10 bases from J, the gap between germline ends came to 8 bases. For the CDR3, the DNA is TGTGCCAGCAGCTTAGTGGGACCGGAGCAGTTCTTC. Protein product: CASSLVGPEQFF.

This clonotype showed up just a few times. This chain's CDR3 is CSARRSPQETQYF. Written as DNA, the CDR3 is TGCAGTGCTAGAAGGTCTCCACAAGAGACCCAGTACTTC. The genes are TRBV20-1 and TRBJ2-5; D is ambiguous. V lost 2 bases to trimming and J lost 2 bases, with 9 bases between them. CDR1 and CDR2 from the germline V gene are DFQATT and SNEGSKA (reference sequence). This CDR3 is 13 amino acids long.

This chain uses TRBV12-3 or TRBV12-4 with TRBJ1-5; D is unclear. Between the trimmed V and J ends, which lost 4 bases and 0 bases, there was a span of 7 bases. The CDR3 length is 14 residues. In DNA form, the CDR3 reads TGTGCCAGCAGTTCCCAAGGTAGCAATCAGCCCCAGCATTTT. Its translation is CASSSQGSNQPQHF.

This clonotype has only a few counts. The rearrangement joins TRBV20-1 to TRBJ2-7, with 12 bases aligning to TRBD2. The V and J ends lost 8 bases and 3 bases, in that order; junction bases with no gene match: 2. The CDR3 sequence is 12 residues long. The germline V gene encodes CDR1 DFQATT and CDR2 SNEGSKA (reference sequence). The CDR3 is CSSTSGGYEQYF. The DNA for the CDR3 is TGCAGTTCGACTAGCGGGGGCTACGAGCAGTACTTC.

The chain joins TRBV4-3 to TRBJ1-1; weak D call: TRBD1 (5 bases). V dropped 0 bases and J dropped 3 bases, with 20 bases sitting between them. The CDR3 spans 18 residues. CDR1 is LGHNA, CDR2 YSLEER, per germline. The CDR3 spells CASSQDNVGGYQYTEAFF. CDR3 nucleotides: TGCGCCAGCAGCCAAGATAATGTGGGGGGTTACCAGTACACTGAAGCTTTCTTT.

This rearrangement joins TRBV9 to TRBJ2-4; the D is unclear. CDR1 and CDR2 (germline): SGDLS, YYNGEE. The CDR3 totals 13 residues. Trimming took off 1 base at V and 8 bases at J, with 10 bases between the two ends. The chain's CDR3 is CASSVLTEDIQYF. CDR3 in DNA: TGTGCCAGCAGCGTACTTACAGAGGACATTCAGTACTTC.

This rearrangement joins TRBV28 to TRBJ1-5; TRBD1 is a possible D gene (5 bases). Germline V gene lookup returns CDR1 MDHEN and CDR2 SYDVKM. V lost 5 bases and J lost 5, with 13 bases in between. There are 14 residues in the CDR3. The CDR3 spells CASSEPGTHQPQHF. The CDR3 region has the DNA TGTGCCAGCAGTGAGCCCGGGACGCATCAGCCCCAGCATTTT.

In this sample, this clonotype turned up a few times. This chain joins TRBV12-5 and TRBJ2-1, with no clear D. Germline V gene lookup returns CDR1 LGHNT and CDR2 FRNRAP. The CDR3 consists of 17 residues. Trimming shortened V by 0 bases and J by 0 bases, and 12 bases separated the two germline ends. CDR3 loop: CASGLVGSYYSYNEQFF. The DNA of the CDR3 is TGTGCTAGTGGTTTGGTTGGTTCGTACTACTCCTACAATGAGCAGTTCTTC.

The CDR3 is CASSSETGLVQYF. The CDR3 region has the DNA TGTGCCAGCAGTTCAGAGACAGGGTTGGTGCAGTACTTC. The rearrangement joins TRBV12-3 or TRBV12-4 to TRBJ2-5, with 7 bases lining up with TRBD1. The CDR3 totals 13 residues. The V segment lost 4 bases and the J segment 11 bases; nucleotides outside the gene matches: 10.

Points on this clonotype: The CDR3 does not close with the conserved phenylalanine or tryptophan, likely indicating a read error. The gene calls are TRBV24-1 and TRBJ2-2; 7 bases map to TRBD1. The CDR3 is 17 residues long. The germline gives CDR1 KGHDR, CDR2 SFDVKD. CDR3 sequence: CATSDPGTDKNTGELFL. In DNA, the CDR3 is TGTGCTACCAGTGATCCCGGGACAGACAAGAACACCGGGGAGCTGTTTTTG.

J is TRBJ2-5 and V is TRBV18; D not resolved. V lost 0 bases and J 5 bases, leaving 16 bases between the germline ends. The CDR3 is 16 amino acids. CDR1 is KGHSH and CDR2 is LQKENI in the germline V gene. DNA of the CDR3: TGTGCCAGCTCACCACCGGTGAGAAGGCCCGAGGAGACCCAGTACTTC. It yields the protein CASSPPVRRPEETQYF.

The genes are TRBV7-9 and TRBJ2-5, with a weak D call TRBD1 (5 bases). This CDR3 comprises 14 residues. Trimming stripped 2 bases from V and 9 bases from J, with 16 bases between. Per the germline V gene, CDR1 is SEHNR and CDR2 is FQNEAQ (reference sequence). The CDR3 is CASSLQGLPPAQYF. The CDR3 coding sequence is TGTGCCAGCAGCTTACAGGGTCTGCCTCCCGCCCAGTACTTC.

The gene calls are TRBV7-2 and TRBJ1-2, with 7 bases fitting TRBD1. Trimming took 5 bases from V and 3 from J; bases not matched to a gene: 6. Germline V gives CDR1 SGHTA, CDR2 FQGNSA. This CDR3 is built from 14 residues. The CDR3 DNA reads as TGTGCCAGCAGCATACGACAGGGAGACTATGGCTACACCTTC. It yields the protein CASSIRQGDYGYTF.